The source of this T cell receptor (beta chain) is a study of vaccination and CD4 T cells after COVID-19. Across the study: Overlapping spike peptides of SARS-CoV-2, HCoV-NL63, HCoV-OC43 and HCoV-229E stimulated the cells.

Treatment in this sample: approximately nine-day PBMC culture with coronavirus spike peptide pools or control peptides (ViraFEST assay). The Oncomine TCR Beta short-read assay was applied to DNA of cultured CD4+ T cells. TCRdb itself ran the PCR reads through MiXCR, one entry per CDR3 protein. Of 2,000 to 2,500 distinct CDR3 sequences in the sample, roughly 30% were seen once. Concerning this clonotype itself: What it recognizes is unknown.

Germline V gives CDR1 SGHTA, CDR2 FQGTGA. CDR3 length: 12 amino acids. The V end was cut by 4 bases, the J end by 6 bases, with 6 bases between. The starting material was CD4+ T cells from blood, cultured in vitro, obtained after SARS-CoV-2 vaccination. This rearrangement joins TRBV7-3 to TRBJ2-2; D ambiguous. This TCR derives from a human donor who had recovered from COVID-19. In DNA form, the CDR3 reads TGTGCCAGCAGCTCTCCCCCCGGGGAGCTGTTTTTT. Amino acid sequence: CASSSPPGELFF.